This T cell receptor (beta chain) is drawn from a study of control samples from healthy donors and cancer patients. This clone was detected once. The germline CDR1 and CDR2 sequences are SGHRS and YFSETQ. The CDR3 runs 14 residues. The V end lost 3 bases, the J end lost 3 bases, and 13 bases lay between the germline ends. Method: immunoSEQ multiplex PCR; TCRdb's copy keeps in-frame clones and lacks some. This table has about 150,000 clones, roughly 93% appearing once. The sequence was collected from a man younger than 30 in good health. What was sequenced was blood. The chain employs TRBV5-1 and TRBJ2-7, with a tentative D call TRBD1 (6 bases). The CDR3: CASSSTGIHYEQYF. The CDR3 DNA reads TGCGCCAGCAGCTCAACAGGGATACACTACGAGCAGTACTTC.